Following are 7 T cell receptor beta chains from one sample sequenced in a study of blood T cell repertoires in COVID-19 (dated by TCRdb to the early 2020s). The method was the immunoSEQ multiplex PCR assay. Entries here come from immuneACCESS through TCRdb and include only in-frame sequences with V and J called. Some clones fail to appear in such tables; in the studies checked, an unresolved V gene covers under half of the shortfall, and the cause of the remainder is unknown. The sample table records 55,000 to 65,000 clones; around 88% of these occur just once. More than 4.5% of the sample belongs to the ten largest clones. Sequencing was carried out using peripheral blood. Every receptor here comes from a man between 60 and 70 years old with acute or convalescent COVID-19.

V usage is TRBV3-1 (or the pseudogene TRBV3-2) and J usage is TRBJ1-3; D uncertain. CDR1 is LGHDT, CDR2 YNNKEL, per germline (reference sequence). Trimming took off 7 bases at V and 0 bases at J, with 4 bases between the two ends. CDR3 length: 12 residues. The CDR3 region has the DNA TGTGCCAGCACAGACTCTGGAAACACCATATATTTT. Translated, it gives CASTDSGNTIYF.

The chain is built from TRBV6-6 and TRBJ2-1; D ambiguous. Germline V gene lookup returns CDR1 MNHNY and CDR2 SVGAGI (reference sequence). The CDR3 sequence is 15 residues long. V lost 0 bases and J 3 bases, leaving 9 bases between the germline ends. CDR3 loop: CASSYSNPVYNEQFF. As DNA, the CDR3 is TGTGCCAGCAGTTACTCGAACCCAGTCTACAATGAGCAGTTCTTC.

The gene calls are TRBV6-4 and TRBJ2-5, with 10 bases identical to TRBD1. J gave up 3 bases and V 4 bases, and 11 bases lay outside the gene matches. The V gene's germline CDR1 is MRHNA and CDR2 SNTAGT. The CDR3 consists of 17 residues. CDR3 in DNA: TGTGCCAGCAGTGCCCCGAATCGACAGGGGGCCGAAGAGACCCAGTACTTC. As protein: CASSAPNRQGAEETQYF.

The chain recombines TRBV30 with TRBJ2-5; D is perhaps TRBD2 (6 bases). V was trimmed by 1 base and J by 5 bases, leaving 17 bases between them. Looked up from germline, CDR1 is GTSNPN and CDR2 is SVGIG (reference sequence). The CDR3 is made up of 15 amino acids. The CDR3 region has the DNA TGTGCCTGGAGTGGGCGGGGCAGGTCCGGGGAGACCCAGTACTTC. Amino acid sequence: CAWSGRGRSGETQYF.

The chain is built from TRBV2 and TRBJ1-5; 8 positions agree with TRBD1. The CDR3 covers 16 residues. The germline gives CDR1 SNHLY, CDR2 FYNNEI. Trimming took 5 bases from V and 5 from J; bases not matched to a gene: 11. In DNA, the CDR3 is TGTGCCAGCAGTCGGCAGGGGGCCGGGACCGATCAGCCCCAGCATTTT. Translation gives CASSRQGAGTDQPQHF.

In this sample, this clone turned up a few times. The V gene is TRBV27, the J gene TRBJ2-7; a possible D gene is TRBD1 (6 bases). V lost 5 bases and J lost 9, with 26 bases in between. Germline CDR1 and CDR2: MNHEY and SMNVEV (reference sequence). CDR3 size: 16 residues. The CDR3 DNA reads as TGTGCCAGCAGTGGTCTCGGGACAAAATCTCCTAGGCGGCAGTACTTC. Protein sequence: CASSGLGTKSPRRQYF.

Details on this clone: This may be a read error: a much more frequent sequence differs by one nucleotide. Other nucleotide sequences from this sample produce the same CDR3. CDR3 loop: CASSYSGRGNTEAFF. CDR3 bases: TGTGCCAGCAGTTACTCGGGCCGGGGGAACACTGAAGCTTTCTTT. The chain is built from TRBV6-5 and TRBJ1-1, with D unresolved. Germline loops: CDR1 MNHEY, CDR2 SVGAGI. The CDR3 is made up of 15 amino acids. The germline V and J ends were trimmed by 0 bases and 1 base, with 9 bases remaining between them.